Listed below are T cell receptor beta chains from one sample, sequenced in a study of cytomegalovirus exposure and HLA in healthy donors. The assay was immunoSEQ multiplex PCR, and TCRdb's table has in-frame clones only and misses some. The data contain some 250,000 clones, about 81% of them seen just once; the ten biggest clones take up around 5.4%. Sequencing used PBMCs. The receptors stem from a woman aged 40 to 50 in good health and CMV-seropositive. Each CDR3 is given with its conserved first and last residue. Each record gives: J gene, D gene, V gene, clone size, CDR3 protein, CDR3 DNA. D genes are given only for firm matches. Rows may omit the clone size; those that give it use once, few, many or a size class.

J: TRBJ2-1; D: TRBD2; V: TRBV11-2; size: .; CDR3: CASSSTSGEQFF; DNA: TGTGCCAGCAGCTCCACTAGCGGGGAGCAGTTCTTC
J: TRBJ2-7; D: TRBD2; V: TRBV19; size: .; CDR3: CASSIHLAGGPGAYEQYF; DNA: TGTGCCAGTAGTATTCACCTAGCGGGAGGGCCCGGGGCCTACGAGCAGTACTTC
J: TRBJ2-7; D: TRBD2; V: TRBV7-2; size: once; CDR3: CASSLVAGGLYEQYF; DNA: TGTGCCAGCAGCTTAGTAGCGGGGGGGCTTTACGAGCAGTACTTC
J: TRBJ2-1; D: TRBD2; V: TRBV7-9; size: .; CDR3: CASSLVSGGLNEQFF; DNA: TGTGCCAGCAGCTTAGTTAGCGGGGGGCTCAATGAGCAGTTCTTC
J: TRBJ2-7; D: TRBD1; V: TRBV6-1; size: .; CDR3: CASSERWDRDPQYF; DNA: TGTGCCAGCAGTGAAAGGTGGGACAGGGATCCGCAGTACTTC
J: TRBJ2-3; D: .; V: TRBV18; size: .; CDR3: CASSVSVSPDTQYF; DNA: TGTGCCAGCTCAGTATCGGTGTCGCCAGATACGCAGTATTTT
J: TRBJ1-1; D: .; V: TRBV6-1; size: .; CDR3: CASRDQGNTEAFF; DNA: TGTGCCAGCAGGGATCAGGGAAATACTGAAGCTTTCTTT
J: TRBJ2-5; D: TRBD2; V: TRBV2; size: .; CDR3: CASSVTSGVQETQYF; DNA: TGTGCCAGCAGTGTGACTAGCGGGGTCCAAGAGACCCAGTACTTC
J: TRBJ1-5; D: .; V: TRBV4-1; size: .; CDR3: CASSHLGGGAGQPQHF; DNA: TGCGCCAGCAGCCACTTGGGAGGAGGCGCAGGACAGCCCCAGCATTTT
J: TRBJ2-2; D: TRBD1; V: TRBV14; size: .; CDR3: CASSQATGGSTGELFF; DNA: TGTGCCAGCAGCCAAGCAACAGGGGGAAGCACCGGGGAGCTGTTTTTT
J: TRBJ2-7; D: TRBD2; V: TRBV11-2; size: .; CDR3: CASRPTSGGLYEQYF; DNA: TGTGCCAGCAGACCAACTAGCGGGGGGCTCTACGAGCAGTACTTC
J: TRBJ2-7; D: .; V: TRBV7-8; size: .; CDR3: CASSAQEYEQYF; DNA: TGTGCCAGCAGCGCACAGGAATACGAGCAGTACTTC
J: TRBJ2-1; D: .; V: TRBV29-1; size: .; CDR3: CSVVSGYSYNEQFF; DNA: TGCAGCGTTGTAAGCGGATACTCCTACAATGAGCAGTTCTTC
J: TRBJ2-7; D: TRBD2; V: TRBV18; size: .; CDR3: CASSPLGLAGTSSYEQYF; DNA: TGTGCCAGCTCACCTCTGGGACTAGCGGGAACCTCCTCCTACGAGCAGTACTTC
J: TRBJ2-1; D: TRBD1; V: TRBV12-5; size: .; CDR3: CASGLRQGAANEQFF; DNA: TGTGCTAGTGGTCTAAGACAGGGGGCGGCTAACGAGCAGTTCTTC
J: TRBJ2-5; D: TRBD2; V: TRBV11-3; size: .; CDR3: CASSLGLAGGPGETQYF; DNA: TGTGCCAGCAGCCTCGGACTAGCGGGAGGGCCGGGGGAGACCCAGTACTTC
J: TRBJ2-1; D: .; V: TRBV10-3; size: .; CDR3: CAISQQNEQFF; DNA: TGTGCCATCAGTCAACAAAATGAGCAGTTCTTC
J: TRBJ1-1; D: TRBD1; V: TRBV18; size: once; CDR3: CASSQGQGRVTEAFF; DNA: TGTGCCAGCTCACAAGGACAGGGTAGGGTCACTGAAGCTTTCTTT
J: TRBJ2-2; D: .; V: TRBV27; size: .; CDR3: CASKGPGELFF; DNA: TGTGCCAGCAAGGGGCCCGGGGAGCTGTTTTTT
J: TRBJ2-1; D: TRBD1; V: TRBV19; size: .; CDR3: CASKTGTGSSYNEQFF; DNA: TGTGCCAGTAAAACCGGGACAGGGAGTTCCTACAATGAGCAGTTCTTC
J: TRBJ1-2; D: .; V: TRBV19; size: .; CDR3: CASSHLPGTANYGYTF; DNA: TGTGCCAGTAGTCATCTCCCAGGGACTGCTAACTATGGCTACACCTTC
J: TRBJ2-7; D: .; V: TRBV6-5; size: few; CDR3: CASRRDPAYEQYF; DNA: TGTGCCAGCAGACGGGATCCGGCCTACGAGCAGTACTTC
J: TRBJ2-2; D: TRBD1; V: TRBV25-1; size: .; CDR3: CASRGQVGELFF; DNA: TGTGCCAGCAGAGGACAGGTCGGGGAGCTGTTTTTT
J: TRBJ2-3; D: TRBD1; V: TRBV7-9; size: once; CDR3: CASSEEPDRGAGTQYF; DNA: TGTGCCAGCAGCGAGGAACCGGACAGGGGAGCAGGTACGCAGTATTTT
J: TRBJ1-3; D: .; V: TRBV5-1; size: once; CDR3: CASSPGSGNTIYF; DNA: TGCGCCAGCAGTCCAGGGTCTGGAAACACCATATATTTT
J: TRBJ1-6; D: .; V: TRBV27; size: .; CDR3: CASSLEHSYNSPLHF; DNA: TGTGCCAGCAGTTTGGAGCACTCCTATAATTCACCCCTCCACTTT
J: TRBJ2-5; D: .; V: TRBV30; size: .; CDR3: CAWSVRETQYF; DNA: TGTGCCTGGAGTGTTCGGGAGACCCAGTACTTC
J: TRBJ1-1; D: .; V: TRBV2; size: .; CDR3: CASIRGLGTEAFF; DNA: TGTGCCAGCATACGGGGTTTGGGCACTGAAGCTTTCTTT
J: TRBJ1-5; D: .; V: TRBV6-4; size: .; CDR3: CASSDSPQGGDQPQHF; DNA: TGTGCCAGCAGTGACTCCCCGCAGGGTGGGGATCAGCCCCAGCATTTT
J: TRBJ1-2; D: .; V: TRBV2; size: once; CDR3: CASSEEQGKNYGYTF; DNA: TGTGCCAGCAGTGAGGAACAGGGAAAGAACTATGGCTACACCTTC
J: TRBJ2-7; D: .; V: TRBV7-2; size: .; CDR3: CASSLDPAQIEVQYF; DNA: TGTGCCAGCAGCTTAGATCCAGCCCAGATCGAGGTGCAGTACTTC
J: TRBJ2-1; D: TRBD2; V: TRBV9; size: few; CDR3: CASRTSGRNEQFF; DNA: TGTGCCAGCAGGACTAGCGGGAGGAATGAGCAGTTCTTC
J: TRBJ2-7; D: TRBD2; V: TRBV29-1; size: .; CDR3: CSVAPREGEQYF; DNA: TGCAGCGTTGCCCCTCGGGAGGGCGAGCAGTACTTC
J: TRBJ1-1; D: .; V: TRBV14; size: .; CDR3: CASSQAYTEAFF; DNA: TGTGCCAGCAGCCAGGCCTACACTGAAGCTTTCTTT
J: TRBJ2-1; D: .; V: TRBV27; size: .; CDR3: CASSTRWGETHNEQFF; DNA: TGTGCCAGCAGTACCCGGTGGGGGGAAACTCACAATGAGCAGTTCTTC
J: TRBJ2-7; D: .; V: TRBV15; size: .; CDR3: CATSRDQGPAYEQYF; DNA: TGTGCCACCAGCAGAGATCAGGGGCCCGCCTACGAGCAGTACTTC
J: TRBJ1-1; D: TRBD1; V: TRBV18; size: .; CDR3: CASSPSGRQGAHTEAFF; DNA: TGTGCCAGCTCACCATCGGGGAGACAGGGGGCTCACACTGAAGCTTTCTTT
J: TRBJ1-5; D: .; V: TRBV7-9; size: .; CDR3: CASSLVSGGSNQPQHF; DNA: TGTGCCAGCAGCTTAGTGTCGGGGGGGAGCAATCAGCCCCAGCATTTT
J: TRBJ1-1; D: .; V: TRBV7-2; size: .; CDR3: CASSEREITEAFF; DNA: TGTGCCAGCAGCGAGCGAGAAATCACTGAAGCTTTCTTT
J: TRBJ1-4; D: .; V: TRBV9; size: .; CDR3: CASSVTGGGEKLFF; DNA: TGTGCCAGCAGCGTGACAGGTGGGGGTGAAAAACTGTTTTTT
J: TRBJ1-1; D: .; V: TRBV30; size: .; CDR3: CAWSVEGNTEAFF; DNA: TGTGCCTGGAGTGTAGAGGGGAACACTGAAGCTTTCTTT
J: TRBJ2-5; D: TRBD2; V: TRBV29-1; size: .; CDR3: CSGRLAGETQYF; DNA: TGCAGCGGAAGACTAGCGGGAGAGACCCAGTACTTC
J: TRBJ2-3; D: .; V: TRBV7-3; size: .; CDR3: CASSLNPASVSTDTQYF; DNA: TGTGCCAGCAGCTTAAACCCCGCTAGCGTGAGCACAGATACGCAGTATTTT
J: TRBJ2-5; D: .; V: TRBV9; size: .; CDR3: CASSVEQRETQYF; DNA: TGTGCCAGCAGCGTAGAGCAGAGGGAGACCCAGTACTTC
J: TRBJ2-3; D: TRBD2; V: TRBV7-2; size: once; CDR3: CASSLVAGGRGTDTQYF; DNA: TGTGCCAGCAGCTTAGTAGCGGGAGGACGTGGCACAGATACGCAGTATTTT
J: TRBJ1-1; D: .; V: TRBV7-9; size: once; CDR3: CASSFLLEAFF; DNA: TGTGCCAGCAGCTTCCTACTCGAAGCTTTCTTT
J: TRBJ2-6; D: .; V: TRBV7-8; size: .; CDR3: CASSLDGQGGVGGANVLTF; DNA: TGTGCCAGCAGCTTAGATGGGCAGGGTGGAGTCGGTGGGGCCAACGTCCTGACTTTC
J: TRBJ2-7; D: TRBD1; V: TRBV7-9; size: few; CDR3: CASSLARTGGSTYEQYF; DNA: TGTGCCAGCAGCTTAGCCCGGACAGGGGGCTCTACCTACGAGCAGTACTTC
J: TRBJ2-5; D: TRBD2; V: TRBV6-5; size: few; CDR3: CASTTGTSGPGTQYF; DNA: TGTGCCAGCACCACCGGGACTAGCGGTCCGGGGACCCAGTACTTC
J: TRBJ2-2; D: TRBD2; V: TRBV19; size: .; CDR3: CASSPQSGGNTGELFF; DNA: TGTGCCAGTAGTCCCCAGAGCGGGGGTAACACCGGGGAGCTGTTTTTT
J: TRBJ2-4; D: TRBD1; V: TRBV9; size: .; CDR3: CASSGSGTDKNIQYF; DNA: TGTGCCAGCAGCGGATCCGGGACAGACAAAAACATTCAGTACTTC
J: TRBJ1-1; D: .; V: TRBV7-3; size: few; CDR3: CASSLGTQNTEAFF; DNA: TGTGCCAGCAGCCTCGGGACACAGAACACTGAAGCTTTCTTT
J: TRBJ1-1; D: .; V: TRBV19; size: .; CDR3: CASSKWGPNTEAFF; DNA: TGTGCCAGTAGTAAGTGGGGGCCGAACACTGAAGCTTTCTTT
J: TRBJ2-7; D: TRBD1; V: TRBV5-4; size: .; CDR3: CASSPGGGQYSYEQYF; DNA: TGTGCCAGCAGTCCGGGTGGGGGACAGTACTCCTACGAGCAGTACTTC